The 26 T cell receptor beta chains below all came from one sample that was sequenced in a study of shared clonotypes between healthy human individuals. The repertoire was sequenced with immunoSEQ multiplex PCR; TCRdb's copy has only in-frame clones and lacks some. The table lists approximately 1.4 million clones, 95% to 99% of them singletons. The sequenced sample was naive CD4+ T cells sorted from blood. Described subset: CD45RA+ positively selected. The origin of the receptors is a man under 40 in good health.

The genes are TRBV28 and TRBJ2-7; unclear D gene. CDR3 size: 14 residues. Trimming stripped 2 bases from V and 6 bases from J, with 14 bases between. Germline values: CDR1 MDHEN, CDR2 SYDVKM. CDR3 bases: TGTGCCAGCAGTTTAGGGCAAGTACTCAGCGAGCAGTACTTC. Amino acid sequence: CASSLGQVLSEQYF.

In the case of this clone: The sample holds other DNA sequences that translate to the same CDR3. V and J are TRBV5-1 and TRBJ2-2; 7 bases line up with TRBD2. The CDR3 extends over 15 amino acids. Germline CDR1 reads SGHRS; CDR2 reads YFSETQ. The trim removed 1 base at V and 1 base at J, leaving 1 base unmatched. CDR3 region: CASSLSSGNTGELFF. CDR3 bases: TGCGCCAGCAGCTTGTCTAGCGGGAACACCGGGGAGCTGTTTTTT.

The chain has TRBV1 and TRBJ2-1; the table's TRBD2 call for D was not verified on the DNA. TRBV1 is designated a pseudogene. The CDR3 extends over 14 amino acids. The CDR3 is CTSATSGHHNEQFF. The DNA of the CDR3 is TGCACCAGCGCGACTAGCGGGCACCACAATGAGCAGTTCTTC.

CDR3 residues: CASSPRDKHSNQPQHF. CDR3 nucleotides: TGTGCCAGCAGTCCCCGGGACAAACATAGCAATCAGCCCCAGCATTTT. This chain uses TRBV2 with TRBJ1-5, with D possibly TRBD1 on 6 matching bases. V gave up 5 bases and J gave up 0 bases, with 14 bases separating them. CDR3 length: 16 amino acids. CDR1 and CDR2 (germline): SNHLY, FYNNEI.

The CDR3 bases are TGTGCCAGCAGTCAGGGGCTAGCGGGACTTTCAGATACGCAGTATTTT. It encodes CASSQGLAGLSDTQYF. The chain recombines TRBV25-1 with TRBJ2-3, with 9 bases that match TRBD2. The germline V gene has CDR1 MGHDK and CDR2 SYGVNS. The J segment lost 4 bases and the V segment lost 5 bases, leaving 10 bases of the junction unmatched. The CDR3 runs to 16 residues.

The genes are TRBV7-9 and TRBJ2-3; 8 bases are a match to TRBD2. The germline gives CDR1 SEHNR, CDR2 FQNEAQ (reference sequence). Germline trimming cut 2 bases from V and 2 bases from J; bases unmatched to any gene: 9. This CDR3 region has 17 residues. CDR3 bases: TGTGCCAGCAGCTTACCGCGGGCGGGAGGCCTCACAGATACGCAGTATTTT. It codes for CASSLPRAGGLTDTQYF.

The chain couples TRBV5-4 to TRBJ2-3; D may be TRBD2 (6 bases). V was shortened by 2 bases and J by 0 bases, with 10 bases between the two germline ends. There are 15 residues in the CDR3. Germline V gene sequence: CDR1 SGHNT, CDR2 YYREEE (reference sequence). The CDR3 is CASSFSGGSTDTQYF. CDR3 sequence (DNA): TGTGCCAGCAGCTTCTCTGGGGGGAGCACAGATACGCAGTATTTT.

The chain recombines TRBV13 with TRBJ2-7; a weak D match, TRBD1 (5 bases). This CDR3 contains 15 residues. The germline V and J ends were trimmed by 5 bases and 6 bases, with 20 bases remaining between them. From germline, CDR1 is PRHDT and CDR2 FYEKMQ (reference sequence). The CDR3 spells CASSKSPGRVGEQYF. The CDR3 nucleotides read TGTGCCAGCAGCAAAAGCCCGGGCAGGGTGGGCGAGCAGTACTTC.

This rearrangement joins TRBV6-1 to TRBJ1-3, with D unresolved. The V and J ends lost 1 base and 4 bases respectively, with 8 bases between them. CDR1 is MNHNS, CDR2 SASEGT, per germline. The CDR3 sequence is 14 residues long. The DNA of the CDR3 is TGTGCCAGCAGTGAAGGGAACACCGGAAACACCATATATTTT. Translating it yields CASSEGNTGNTIYF.

CDR3: CSVAAGVGLDTQYF. The DNA for the CDR3 is TGCAGCGTTGCGGCGGGAGTAGGTTTGGATACGCAGTATTTT. The chain uses TRBV29-1 and TRBJ2-3, with 7 positions matching TRBD2. The V gene end was trimmed by 4 bases and the J gene end by 6 bases; junction bases not matched to a gene: 10. Germline V gene data show CDR1 as SQVTM and CDR2 as ANQGSEA. The CDR3 covers 14 residues.

The chain recombines TRBV6-5 with TRBJ2-7; D is undetermined. Germline V lookup: CDR1 MNHEY, CDR2 SVGAGI. The CDR3 extends over 15 amino acids. V was clipped by 3 bases and J by 3 bases, with 15 bases between them. The CDR3 here is CASSYGYRALYEQYF. Here the CDR3 DNA reads TGTGCCAGCAGTTATGGATATCGGGCCCTCTACGAGCAGTACTTC.

The J gene is TRBJ2-1, the V gene TRBV20-1; no reliable D call. Germline lookup yields CDR1 DFQATT and CDR2 SNEGSKA (reference sequence). The CDR3 consists of 11 residues. V lost 0 bases and J 6 bases, leaving 3 bases between the germline ends. The CDR3 DNA reads as TGCAGTGCTAGAGACGCCAATGAGCAGTTCTTC. Its translation is CSARDANEQFF.

The chain is built from TRBV25-1 and TRBJ1-2; D is undetermined. Trimming cost V 3 bases and J 6 bases, with 17 bases left between them. There are 15 residues in the CDR3. The germline CDR1 and CDR2 sequences are MGHDK and SYGVNS. The CDR3 nucleotides are TGTGCCAGCAGTGACCATCGTCGACCCTTCGATGGCTACACCTTC. Its translation is CASSDHRRPFDGYTF.

This clone was observed a single time. The chain combines TRBV29-1 with TRBJ2-5, with TRBD1 matching 7 bases. The V gene's germline CDR1 is SQVTM and CDR2 ANQGSEA. V trimming: 3 bases; J trimming: 3 bases; junction bases outside the gene matches: 13. CDR3 length: 16 residues. The CDR3 loop reads CSVDGLTGPREETQYF. The DNA of the CDR3 is TGCAGCGTTGATGGGTTGACAGGGCCCCGGGAAGAGACCCAGTACTTC.

On this clone itself: This sample includes further DNA sequences coding for the same CDR3. This chain links TRBV6-5 with TRBJ2-3, with D possibly being TRBD1 or TRBD2 (6 bases each). Germline lookup yields CDR1 MNHEY and CDR2 SVGAGI. This CDR3 contains 13 residues. V was pared by 8 bases and J by 6 bases, with 15 bases between. In DNA form, the CDR3 reads TGTGCCAGCCGCTCACCCGGGGGCGATACGCAGTATTTT. Amino acid sequence: CASRSPGGDTQYF.

The rearrangement joins TRBV5-4 to TRBJ2-7, with D possibly called TRBD1 or TRBD2 (5 bases each). The length of the CDR3 is 14 residues. Germline CDR1 is SGHNT and CDR2 is YYREEE (reference sequence). Trimming cost V 6 bases and J 2 bases, with 15 bases left between them. CDR3 bases: TGTGCCAGCACACCGGGACCGAAGGCCTACGAGCAGTACTTC. This sequence encodes CASTPGPKAYEQYF.

Points on this clone: The sample has other DNA sequences that encode this CDR3 too. The chain is built from TRBV5-1 and TRBJ2-2; unclear D gene. Germline V gene data show CDR1 as SGHRS and CDR2 as YFSETQ. V dropped 0 bases and J dropped 1 base, with 4 bases sitting between them. The CDR3 length is 14 residues. The CDR3 sequence is CASSLVLNTGELFF. For the CDR3, the DNA is TGCGCCAGCAGCTTGGTTCTGAACACCGGGGAGCTGTTTTTT.

The genes are TRBV20-1 and TRBJ2-5; 7 nucleotides match TRBD1. This CDR3 has 10 amino acids. From germline, CDR1 is DFQATT and CDR2 SNEGSKA (reference sequence). CDR3 amino acids: CSTGVETQYF. In DNA form, the CDR3 reads TGCAGCACAGGGGTTGAGACCCAGTACTTC.

The chain uses TRBV6-1 and TRBJ2-1, with 9 bases identical to TRBD2. Germline-derived CDR1 and CDR2 are MNHNS and SASEGT. The CDR3 loop spans 16 amino acids. J gave up 1 base and V 4 bases, and 5 bases lay outside the gene matches. CDR3 residues: CASSVASGASYNEQFF. CDR3 DNA: TGTGCCAGCAGTGTTGCTAGCGGGGCTTCCTACAATGAGCAGTTCTTC.

V usage is TRBV7-9 and J usage is TRBJ2-3; D is possibly TRBD2 (5 bases). From germline, CDR1 is SEHNR and CDR2 FQNEAQ (reference sequence). Deletions cut 4 bases from V and 2 bases from J, with 13 bases between. The CDR3 consists of 15 residues. CDR3 loop: CASSSTRVYTDTQYF. CDR3 bases: TGTGCCAGCAGCTCGACGAGGGTCTACACAGATACGCAGTATTTT.

The chain is built from TRBV2 and TRBJ2-5; no clear D gene. Germline-derived CDR1 and CDR2 are SNHLY and FYNNEI. The CDR3 loop spans 11 amino acids. The V end was cut by 6 bases, the J end by 5 bases, with 7 bases between. CDR3 DNA: TGTGCCAGCAGCAAAGTGGAGACCCAGTACTTC. Translation gives CASSKVETQYF. Combining the CDR3 with reference TRBV2 and TRBJ2-5 gives the whole variable domain EPEVTQTPSHQVTQMGQEVILRCVPISNHLYFYWYRQILGQKVEFLVSFYNNEISEKSEIFDDQFSVERPDGSNFTLKIRSTKLEDSAMYFCASSKVETQYFGPGTRLLVL.

This rearrangement joins TRBV29-1 to TRBJ2-6; D gene unclear. The CDR3 has 13 amino acids. Trimming pared 4 bases from V and 1 base from J, leaving 5 bases between. The V gene's germline CDR1 is SQVTM and CDR2 ANQGSEA. The CDR3 loop is CSVVLSGANVLTF. CDR3 bases: TGCAGCGTTGTGTTATCTGGGGCCAACGTCCTGACTTTC.

The chain joins TRBV6-5 to TRBJ2-5, with 7 bases aligning to TRBD2. In germline, CDR1 is MNHEY, CDR2 SVGAGI. V trimming: 2 bases; J trimming: 5 bases; junction bases outside the gene matches: 2. The length of the CDR3 is 13 residues. CDR3 DNA sequence: TGTGCCAGCAGTTACATCGGGGGGGAGACCCAGTACTTC. Protein: CASSYIGGETQYF.

V is TRBV7-2 and J is TRBJ2-1; D is unresolved. Trimming took off 6 bases at V and 0 bases at J, with 12 bases between the two ends. The CDR3 spans 15 residues. Germline-derived CDR1 and CDR2 are SGHTA and FQGNSA. Written as DNA, the CDR3 is TGTGCCAGCAGGTCGACGGCCTACTCCTACAATGAGCAGTTCTTC. Translating gives CASRSTAYSYNEQFF.

The V gene is TRBV28, the J gene TRBJ2-7, with D perhaps being TRBD1 or TRBD2 (5 bases each). Germline V gene data show CDR1 as MDHEN and CDR2 as SYDVKM. The CDR3 length is 13 residues. Trimming shortened V by 5 bases and J by 4 bases, and 12 bases separated the two germline ends. CDR3 sequence (DNA): TGTGCCAGCAGTCAGGGACCGATATACGAGCAGTACTTC. Amino acid sequence: CASSQGPIYEQYF.

This clone was counted once. CDR3 in amino acids: CASRFGGNTGELFF. In DNA form, the CDR3 reads TGTGCAAGTCGCTTCGGGGGAAACACCGGGGAGCTGTTTTTT. The rearrangement uses TRBV12-2 and TRBJ2-2; the tabulated D call, TRBD2, remains unverified against the DNA. TRBV12-2 is marked as a pseudogene. This CDR3 is built from 14 residues.